This T cell receptor (beta chain) was captured by sequencing in a study of shared clonotypes between healthy human individuals. Study-wide context: CD8 memory received one plate per donor, CD8 naive two, CD4 memory three and CD4 naive three. Study conclusions and caveats: Shared clonotypes across all four donors exceeded non-shared ones in generation probability.

Profiling relied on immunoSEQ multiplex PCR, and the TCRdb table lists in-frame clones only, not all of them. This table holds about a million clones, roughly 80% found once. J gave up 5 bases and V 1 base, and 6 bases lay outside the gene matches. The length of the CDR3 is 15 residues. In germline, CDR1 is SEHNR, CDR2 FQNEAQ (reference sequence). Of note for this clone: What it recognizes is unknown.

Naive CD45RA+ and memory CD45RA-negative subsets were split from CD4+ cells. Sequencing was done on a sample of memory CD4+ T cells from PBMCs. Indicated subset: CD45RA-negative fraction. The chain links TRBV7-9 to TRBJ1-1; 8 bases map to TRBD1. This receptor was taken from a man younger than 35 in good health. Some clones in this sample may be carry-over from other donors' samples. CDR3 DNA: TGTGCCAGCAGCTTAGGGCAGGGGGCGAGGACTGAAGCTTTCTTT. It encodes CASSLGQGARTEAFF.